This TCR beta chain was identified during a study of T cell responses to AZD1222 COVID-19 vaccine. Findings and limits, study-wide: In a largely white British group with more females than males, clonal diversity was possibly underestimated. Every sample of the repertoires postdated the peak T cell response.

Trimming at V came to 6 bases and at J to 3 bases, leaving 7 bases not matched to a gene. CDR3 length: 16 amino acids. Germline assignment: CDR1 LNHDA and CDR2 SQIVND (reference sequence). Using immunoSEQ multiplex PCR, the repertoire was profiled, and TCRdb retains in-frame clones only, with some absent. The table shows 45,000 to 70,000 clones, with around 88% occurring only once. Notes on this clone: Its target is unknown.

This specimen consisted of peripheral blood, obtained on day 0 of AZD1222 vaccination. The clonotype was recovered from an adult in good health. This rearrangement joins TRBV19 to TRBJ2-1; 11 bases agree with TRBD1. CDR3 sequence reads: CASSLLGTGGYNEQFF. Written as DNA, the CDR3 is TGTGCCAGTAGCCTCCTAGGGACAGGGGGCTACAATGAGCAGTTCTTC. Variable domain in full (rest from reference TRBV19 and TRBJ2-1): DGGITQSPKYLFRKEGQNVTLSCEQNLNHDAMYWYRQDPGQGLRLIYYSQIVNDFQKGDIAEGYSVSREKKESFPLTVTSAQKNPTAFYLCASSLLGTGGYNEQFFGPGTRLTVL.